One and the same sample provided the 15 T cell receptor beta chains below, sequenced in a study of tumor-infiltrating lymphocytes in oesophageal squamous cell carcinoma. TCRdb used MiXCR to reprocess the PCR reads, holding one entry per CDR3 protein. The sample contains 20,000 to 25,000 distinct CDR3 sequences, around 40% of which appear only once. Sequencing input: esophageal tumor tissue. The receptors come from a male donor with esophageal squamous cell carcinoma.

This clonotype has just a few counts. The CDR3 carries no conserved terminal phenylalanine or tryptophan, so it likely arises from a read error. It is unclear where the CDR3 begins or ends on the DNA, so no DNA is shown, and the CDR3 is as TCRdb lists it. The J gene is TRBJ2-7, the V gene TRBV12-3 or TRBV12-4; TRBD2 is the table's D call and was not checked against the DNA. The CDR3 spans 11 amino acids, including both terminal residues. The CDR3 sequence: CASSFLEGLAG.

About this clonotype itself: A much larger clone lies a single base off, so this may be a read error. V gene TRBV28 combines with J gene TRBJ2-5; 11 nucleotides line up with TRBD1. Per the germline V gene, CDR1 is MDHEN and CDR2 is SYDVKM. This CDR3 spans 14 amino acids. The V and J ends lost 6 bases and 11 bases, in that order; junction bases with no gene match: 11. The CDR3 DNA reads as TGTGCCAGCAGAGGACAGGGGGCGGGCAATGAGCAGTACTTC. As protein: CASRGQGAGNEQYF.

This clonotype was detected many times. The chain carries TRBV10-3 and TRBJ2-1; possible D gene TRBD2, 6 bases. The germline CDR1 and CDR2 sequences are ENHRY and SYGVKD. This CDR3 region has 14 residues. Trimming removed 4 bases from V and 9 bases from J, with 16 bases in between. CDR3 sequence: CAISGGEWGGEQFF. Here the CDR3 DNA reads TGTGCCATCAGTGGGGGGGAGTGGGGAGGTGAGCAGTTCTTC.

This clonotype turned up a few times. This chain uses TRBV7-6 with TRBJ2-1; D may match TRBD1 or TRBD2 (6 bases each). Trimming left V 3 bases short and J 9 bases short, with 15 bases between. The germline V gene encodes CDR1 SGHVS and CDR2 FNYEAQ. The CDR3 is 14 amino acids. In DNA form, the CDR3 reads TGTGCCAGCAGCTTTTCGGGGGCCTCGGGTGAGCAGTTCTTC. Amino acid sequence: CASSFSGASGEQFF.

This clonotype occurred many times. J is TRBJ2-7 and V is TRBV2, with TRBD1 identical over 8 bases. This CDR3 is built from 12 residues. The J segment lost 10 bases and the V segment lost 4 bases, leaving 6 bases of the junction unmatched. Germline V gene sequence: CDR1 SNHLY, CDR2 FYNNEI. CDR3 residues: CASSAQGAKQYF. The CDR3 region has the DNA TGTGCCAGCAGTGCCCAGGGGGCGAAACAGTACTTC. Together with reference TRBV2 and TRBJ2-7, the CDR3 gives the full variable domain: EPEVTQTPSHQVTQMGQEVILRCVPISNHLYFYWYRQILGQKVEFLVSFYNNEISEKSEIFDDQFSVERPDGSNFTLKIRSTKLEDSAMYFCASSAQGAKQYFGPGTRLTVT.

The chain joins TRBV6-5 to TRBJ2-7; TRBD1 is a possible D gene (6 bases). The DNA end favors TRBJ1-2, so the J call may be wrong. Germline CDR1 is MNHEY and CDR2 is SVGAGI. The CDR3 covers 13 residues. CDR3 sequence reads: CASSSEGGYGYTF. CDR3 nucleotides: TGTGCCAGCAGTAGCGAGGGGGGCTATGGCTACACCTTC.

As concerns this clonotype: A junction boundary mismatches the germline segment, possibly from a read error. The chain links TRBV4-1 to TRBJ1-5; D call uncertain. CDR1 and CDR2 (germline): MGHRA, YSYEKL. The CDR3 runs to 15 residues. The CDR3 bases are TGTGCCAGCAGCCAATTGGAGCAAGACGGACAGCCCCAGCATTTT. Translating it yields CASSQLEQDGQPQHF.

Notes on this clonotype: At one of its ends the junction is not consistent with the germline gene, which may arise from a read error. The CDR3 DNA follows: TGTGCCAGCAGTCGGACTACGACTAAGACCCCGTACTTC. Amino acids: CASSRTTTKTPYF. This sequence joins TRBV12-3 or TRBV12-4 and TRBJ2-5; the D gene is possibly TRBD2 (6 bases). The CDR3 runs 13 residues.

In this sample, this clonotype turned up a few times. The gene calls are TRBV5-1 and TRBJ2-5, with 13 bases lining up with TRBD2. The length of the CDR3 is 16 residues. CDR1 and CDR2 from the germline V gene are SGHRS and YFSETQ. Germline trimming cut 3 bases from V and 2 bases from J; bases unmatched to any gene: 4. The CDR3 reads CASSSGLAGPQETQYF. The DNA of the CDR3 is TGCGCCAGCAGCTCGGGACTAGCGGGGCCGCAAGAGACCCAGTACTTC.

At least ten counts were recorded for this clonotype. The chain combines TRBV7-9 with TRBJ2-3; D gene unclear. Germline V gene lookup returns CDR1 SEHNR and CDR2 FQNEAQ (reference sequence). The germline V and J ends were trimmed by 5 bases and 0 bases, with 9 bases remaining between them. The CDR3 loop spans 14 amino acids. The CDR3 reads CASSTVASTDTQYF. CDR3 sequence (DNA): TGTGCCAGCAGCACCGTTGCTAGCACAGATACGCAGTATTTT.

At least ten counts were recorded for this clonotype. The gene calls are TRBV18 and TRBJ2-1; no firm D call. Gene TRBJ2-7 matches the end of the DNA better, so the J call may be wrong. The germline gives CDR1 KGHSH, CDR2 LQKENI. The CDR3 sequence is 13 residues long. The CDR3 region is CASSPRSTYEQYF. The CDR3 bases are TGTGCCAGCTCACCTCGCAGTACCTACGAGCAGTACTTC.

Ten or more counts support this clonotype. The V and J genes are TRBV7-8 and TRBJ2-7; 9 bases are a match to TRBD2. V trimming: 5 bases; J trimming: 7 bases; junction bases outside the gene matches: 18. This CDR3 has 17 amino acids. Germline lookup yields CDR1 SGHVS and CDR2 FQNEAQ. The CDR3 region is CASSPLLLAGFYNEQYF. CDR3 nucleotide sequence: TGTGCCAGCAGCCCCCTGCTCCTAGCGGGGTTCTACAATGAGCAGTACTTC. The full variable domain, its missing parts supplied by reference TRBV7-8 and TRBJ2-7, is GAGVSQSPRYKVAKRGQDVALRCDPISGHVSLFWYQQALGQGPEFLTYFQNEAQLDKSGLPSDRFFAERPEGSVSTLKIQRTQQEDSAVYLCASSPLLLAGFYNEQYFGPGTRLTVT.

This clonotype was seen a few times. The DNA for the CDR3 is TGCAGTGCCTCATTAGTAGCGGGGGGCCCCAATGAGCAGTTCTTC. Protein sequence: CSASLVAGGPNEQFF. This chain joins TRBV20-1 and TRBJ2-1, with 10 bases lining up with TRBD2. Germline CDR1 reads DFQATT; CDR2 reads SNEGSKA (reference sequence). The CDR3 spans 15 residues. The V gene end was trimmed by 6 bases and the J gene end by 6 bases; junction bases not matched to a gene: 11.

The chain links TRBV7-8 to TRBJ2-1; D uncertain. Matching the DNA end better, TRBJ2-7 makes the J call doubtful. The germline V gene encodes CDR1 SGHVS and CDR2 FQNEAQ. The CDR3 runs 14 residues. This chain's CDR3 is CASSPMEGLNEQYF. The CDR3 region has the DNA TGTGCCAGCAGCCCCATGGAAGGGCTGAACGAGCAGTACTTC.

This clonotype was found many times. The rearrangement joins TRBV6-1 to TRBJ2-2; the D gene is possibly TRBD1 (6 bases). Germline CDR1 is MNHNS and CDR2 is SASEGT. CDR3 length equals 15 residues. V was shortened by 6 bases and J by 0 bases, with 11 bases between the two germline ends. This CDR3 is CASSLTGPNTGELFF. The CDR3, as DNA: TGTGCCAGCAGCCTGACAGGACCGAACACCGGGGAGCTGTTTTTT.